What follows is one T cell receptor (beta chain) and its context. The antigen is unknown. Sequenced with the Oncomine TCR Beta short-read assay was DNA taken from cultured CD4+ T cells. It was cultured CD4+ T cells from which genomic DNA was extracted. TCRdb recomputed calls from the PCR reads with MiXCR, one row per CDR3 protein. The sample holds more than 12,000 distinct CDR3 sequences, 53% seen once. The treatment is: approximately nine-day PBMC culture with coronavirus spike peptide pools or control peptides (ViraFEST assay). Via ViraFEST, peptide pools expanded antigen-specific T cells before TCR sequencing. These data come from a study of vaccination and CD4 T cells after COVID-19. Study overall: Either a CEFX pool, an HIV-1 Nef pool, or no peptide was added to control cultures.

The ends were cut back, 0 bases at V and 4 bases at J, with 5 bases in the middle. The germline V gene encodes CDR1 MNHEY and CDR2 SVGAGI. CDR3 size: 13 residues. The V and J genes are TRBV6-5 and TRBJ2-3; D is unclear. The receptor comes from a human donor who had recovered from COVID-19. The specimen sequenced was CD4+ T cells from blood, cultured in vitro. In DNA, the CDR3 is TGTGCCAGCAGTTACTCCTGGGCAGATACGCAGTATTTT. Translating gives CASSYSWADTQYF.